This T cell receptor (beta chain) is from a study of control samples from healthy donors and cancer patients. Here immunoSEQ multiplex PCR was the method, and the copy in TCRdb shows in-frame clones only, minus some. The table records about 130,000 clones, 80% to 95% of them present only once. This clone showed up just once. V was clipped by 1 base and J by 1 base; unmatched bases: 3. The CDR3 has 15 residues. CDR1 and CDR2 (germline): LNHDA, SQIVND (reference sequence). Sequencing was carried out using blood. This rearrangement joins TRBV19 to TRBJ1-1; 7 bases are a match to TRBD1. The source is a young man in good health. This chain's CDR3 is CASSIARQGNTEAFF. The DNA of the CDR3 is TGTGCCAGTAGTATAGCCCGACAGGGGAACACTGAAGCTTTCTTT.